A single sample gave rise to the 28 T cell receptor beta chains below, sequenced in a study of T cells in Graves' hyperthyroidism and ophthalmopathy. Template material for amplifying TCR beta CDR3 regions consisted of RNA transcripts. HTBI primers were the set used in a first-round RT-PCR of the TCR CDR3. TCRdb reprocessed the multiplex PCR reads via MiXCR and lists one record per CDR3 protein. Here the sample spans some 690,000 distinct CDR3 sequences, roughly 17% being singletons. The sample was blood. The source of these receptors is a man aged 45-65 years with Graves' hyperthyroidism.

This clonotype was recorded at least ten times. This chain uses TRBV5-1 with TRBJ2-4, with a possible D match to TRBD1 (7 bases). Per germline, CDR1 SGHRS and CDR2 YFSETQ. This CDR3 is 14 amino acids long. V lost 1 base and J 7 bases, leaving 12 bases between the germline ends. In nucleotides, the CDR3 is TGCGCCAGCAGCTTGAAACAGGGGAGGAACATTCAGTACTTC. Encoded protein: CASSLKQGRNIQYF.

The chain couples TRBV6-4 to TRBJ2-1; tentatively, D is TRBD2 (5 bases). The CDR3 has 15 residues. Trimming removed 2 bases from V and 0 bases from J, with 8 bases in between. CDR1 and CDR2 from the germline V gene are MRHNA and SNTAGT. CDR3 in DNA: TGTGCCAGCAGTGACGCGGGTGTCTCCTACAATGAGCAGTTCTTC. This encodes CASSDAGVSYNEQFF.

The V and J genes are TRBV7-9 and TRBJ2-1; tentative D call: TRBD2 (5 bases). The CDR3 has 16 residues. Germline V gene lookup returns CDR1 SEHNR and CDR2 FQNEAQ (reference sequence). Trimming removed 2 bases at V and 0 bases at J, with 11 bases between. The CDR3 bases are TGTGCCAGCAGCTTATTCGGGGTAAGCTCCTACAATGAGCAGTTCTTC. This translates into CASSLFGVSSYNEQFF.

This clonotype was detected ten times or more. This sequence joins TRBV28 and TRBJ2-3; 8 nucleotides line up with TRBD2. The trim removed 2 bases at V and 2 bases at J, leaving 6 bases unmatched. Germline lookup yields CDR1 MDHEN and CDR2 SYDVKM. The CDR3 is 16 amino acids. This chain's CDR3 is CASSLIKRGLTDTQYF. The CDR3 DNA follows: TGTGCCAGCAGTTTAATTAAGCGGGGGCTCACAGATACGCAGTATTTT.

Ten or more counts support this clonotype. This chain uses TRBV28 with TRBJ1-6, with D maybe TRBD1 (5 bases). CDR1 is MDHEN, CDR2 SYDVKM, per germline. The CDR3 is made up of 14 amino acids. The ends were cut back, 5 bases at V and 14 bases at J, with 19 bases in the middle. This chain's CDR3 is CASSTRDPERTLHF. For the CDR3, the DNA is TGTGCCAGCAGTACCCGGGACCCAGAGAGGACCCTCCACTTT.

The V call is TRBV6-1, the J call TRBJ2-7, with 14 bases lining up with TRBD2. This CDR3 comprises 15 residues. After removal of 6 bases from V and 5 bases from J, the junction contained 6 bases not matched to a gene. Germline V lookup: CDR1 MNHNS, CDR2 SASEGT. Written as DNA, the CDR3 is TGTGCCAGCAGAGGGACTAGCGGGAGCTACCACGAGCAGTACTTC. This sequence encodes CASRGTSGSYHEQYF.

As concerns this clonotype: The junction and the germline gene differ at one end; a read error may be behind it. The V and J genes are TRBV6-1 and TRBJ2-5; perhaps D is TRBD1 or TRBD2 (5 bases each). This CDR3 region has 14 residues. CDR1 and CDR2 (germline): MNHNS, SASEGT. Here the CDR3 DNA reads TGTGCCAGCAATCCAACGGGACGAAAAGAGGCCCAGTACTTC. Translation: CASNPTGRKEAQYF.

Only a few counts were recorded for this clonotype. V is TRBV7-8 and J is TRBJ2-2; 11 nucleotides agree with TRBD2. The CDR3 contains 16 residues. V was clipped by 1 base and J by 5 bases; unmatched bases: 3. Germline values: CDR1 SGHVS, CDR2 FQNEAQ. CDR3 residues: CASSLVLAGVTGELFF. CDR3 nucleotide sequence: TGTGCCAGCAGCTTAGTACTAGCGGGAGTTACCGGGGAGCTGTTTTTT.

This clonotype appeared many times. The chain is built from TRBV28 and TRBJ2-3, with a tentative D call TRBD1 (6 bases). Trimming pared 5 bases from V and 4 bases from J, leaving 13 bases between. Germline V gene sequence: CDR1 MDHEN, CDR2 SYDVKM. The CDR3 consists of 14 residues. The chain's CDR3 is CASSKDSGADTQYF. DNA of the CDR3: TGTGCCAGCAGTAAGGACAGTGGGGCAGATACGCAGTATTTT.

The chain is built from TRBV18 and TRBJ1-1; 7 nucleotides align to TRBD1. CDR1 is KGHSH and CDR2 is LQKENI in the germline V gene. This CDR3 spans 14 amino acids. Trimming removed 3 bases from V and 3 bases from J; junction bases left unmatched: 4. The CDR3 sequence is CASSPQGVYTEAFF. DNA for the CDR3: TGTGCCAGCTCACCTCAGGGGGTCTACACTGAAGCTTTCTTT.

Ten or more counts support this clonotype. The rearrangement joins TRBV28 to TRBJ2-3, with 8 bases that match TRBD2. Germline lookup yields CDR1 MDHEN and CDR2 SYDVKM. The length of the CDR3 is 15 residues. The V segment lost 6 bases and the J segment 6 bases; nucleotides outside the gene matches: 11. CDR3 DNA: TGTGCCAGCAGCCTGACTAGCGAAATGGTGGATACGCAGTATTTT. It specifies CASSLTSEMVDTQYF.

The chain employs TRBV30 and TRBJ2-1, with D possibly called TRBD1 or TRBD2 (5 bases each). The CDR3 extends over 13 amino acids. Germline assignment: CDR1 GTSNPN and CDR2 SVGIG (reference sequence). The CDR3, as DNA: TGTGGGGGGTTCGGCAGCTCCTACAATGAGCAGTTCTTC. It yields the protein CGGFGSSYNEQFF.

This clonotype was seen more than once but under ten times. The chain joins TRBV2 to TRBJ2-2, with a possible D match to TRBD1 (6 bases). Germline CDR1 and CDR2: SNHLY and FYNNEI. The V gene lost 7 bases and the J gene lost 1 base, with 10 bases spanning the gap. The CDR3 loop spans 14 amino acids. Written as DNA, the CDR3 is TGTGCCAGCATTTTACAGGGGAACACCGGGGAGCTGTTTTTT. It is translated as CASILQGNTGELFF.

This clonotype was counted only a few times. The chain has TRBV27 and TRBJ2-3, with 10 bases aligning to TRBD2. CDR1 is MNHEY and CDR2 is SMNVEV in the germline V gene (reference sequence). The CDR3 is 17 amino acids. The ends lost 3 bases at V and 2 bases at J; junction bases unmatched: 8. Here the CDR3 DNA reads TGTGCCAGCAGTTTTGCGCTAGCGGGAGATTCCACAGATACGCAGTATTTT. Amino acids: CASSFALAGDSTDTQYF.

In this sample, this clonotype turned up many times. The V gene is TRBV27, the J gene TRBJ2-2; D unresolved. Trimming stripped 5 bases from V and 6 bases from J, with 7 bases between. The CDR3 consists of 12 residues. Germline assignment: CDR1 MNHEY and CDR2 SMNVEV (reference sequence). CDR3 loop: CASSIRAGELFF. Here the CDR3 DNA reads TGTGCCAGCAGTATACGAGCCGGGGAGCTGTTTTTT.

As regards this clonotype: This sequence may be a read error, since a much larger clone differs from it by one base. The chain has TRBV11-2 and TRBJ2-1; 7 bases agree with TRBD2. The DNA end favors TRBJ2-7, so the J call may be wrong. Germline values: CDR1 SGHAT, CDR2 FQNNGV. This CDR3 contains 20 residues. CDR3 amino acids: CASSIVAAWEGPSSYNEQYF. CDR3 coding DNA: TGTGCCAGTAGTATAGTGGCAGCCTGGGAGGGGCCCAGCTCCTACAATGAGCAGTACTTC.

In this sample, this clonotype turned up many times. The chain links TRBV2 to TRBJ1-5, with D perhaps TRBD1 (6 bases). This CDR3 is built from 14 residues. V was cut by 7 bases and J by 7 bases, with 17 bases left in between. Per the germline V gene, CDR1 is SNHLY and CDR2 is FYNNEI. The CDR3 sequence: CASTKGGKSQPQHF. The CDR3 DNA is TGTGCCAGCACCAAAGGGGGGAAGTCGCAGCCCCAGCATTTT.

Many counts were recorded for this clonotype. V is TRBV5-5 and J is TRBJ1-1; tentatively, D is TRBD1 (6 bases). With 4 bases removed from V and 7 bases from J, the gap between germline ends came to 11 bases. The CDR3 has 12 amino acids. Looked up from germline, CDR1 is SGHKS and CDR2 is YYEKEE (reference sequence). The CDR3 DNA sequence: TGTGCCAGCAGCCGAAACAGGGATGAAGCTTTCTTT. The encoded protein is CASSRNRDEAFF.

In this sample, this clonotype turned up many times. The chain has TRBV28 and TRBJ1-4; unclear D gene. The CDR3 is made up of 13 amino acids. Germline V gives CDR1 MDHEN, CDR2 SYDVKM. Deletions cut 6 bases from V and 0 bases from J, with 5 bases between. The CDR3 is CASSAATNEKLFF. The CDR3 bases are TGTGCCAGCAGCGCGGCAACTAATGAAAAACTGTTTTTT.

This clonotype came up many times. The chain has TRBV7-2 and TRBJ2-6, with D possibly TRBD1 on 5 matching bases. Trimming took off 2 bases at V and 0 bases at J, with 11 bases between the two ends. CDR3 length equals 17 residues. Looked up from germline, CDR1 is SGHTA and CDR2 is FQGNSA. The CDR3 spells CASSLRGATSGANVLTF. The DNA of the CDR3 is TGTGCCAGCAGCTTAAGGGGCGCCACCTCTGGGGCCAACGTCCTGACTTTC.

In its sample, this clonotype was seen many times. The chain joins TRBV6-5 to TRBJ2-1; 9 nucleotides align to TRBD2. Germline CDR1 MNHEY, CDR2 SVGAGI. The V and J ends lost 0 bases and 4 bases, in that order; junction bases with no gene match: 1. The CDR3 consists of 15 residues. CDR3 nucleotide sequence: TGTGCCAGCAGTTACTCGACTAGCGGATACAATGAGCAGTTCTTC. Protein: CASSYSTSGYNEQFF.

This clonotype has just a few counts. J is TRBJ1-6 and V is TRBV30; D remains unclear. Deletions cut 1 base from V and 5 bases from J, with 6 bases between. The CDR3 sequence is 13 residues long. CDR1 and CDR2 (germline): GTSNPN, SVGIG (reference sequence). CDR3 nucleotides: TGTGCCTGGAGTGATTGGGATAATTCACCCCTCCACTTT. It specifies CAWSDWDNSPLHF. The whole variable domain, filled in from reference TRBV30 and TRBJ1-6, reads SQTIHQWPATLVQPVGSPLSLECTVEGTSNPNLYWYRQAAGRGLQLLFYSVGIGQISSEVPQNLSASRPQDRQFILSSKKLLLSDSGFYLCAWSDWDNSPLHFGNGTRLTVT.

This clonotype was observed a handful of times. This chain connects TRBV19 to TRBJ2-2; D ambiguous. V lost 7 bases, J lost 2 bases, and 14 bases lay in between. Germline V CDR1 and CDR2: LNHDA, SQIVND (reference sequence). The CDR3 is made up of 15 amino acids. The CDR3 sequence: CASNLARKNTGELFF. CDR3 sequence (DNA): TGTGCCAGTAACTTAGCCCGAAAAAACACCGGGGAGCTGTTTTTT.

A word on this clonotype: One end of the junction fails to match germline, which may point to a read error. V and J are TRBV28 and TRBJ2-7; 8 bases agree with TRBD2. The CDR3 runs to 15 residues. The germline V gene has CDR1 MDHEN and CDR2 SYDVKM. Here the CDR3 reads CASSLGGRISDEQYF. CDR3 bases: TGCGCCAGCAGTTTAGGCGGGAGGATCTCCGACGAGCAGTACTTC.

This clonotype was observed a few times. This sequence joins TRBV12-3 or TRBV12-4 and TRBJ2-6, with TRBD1 matching over 7 bases. J gave up 0 bases and V 9 bases, and 8 bases lay outside the gene matches. The CDR3 loop spans 16 amino acids. The CDR3 sequence: CASRDRSNSGANVLTF. The DNA of the CDR3 is TGTGCCAGTCGGGACAGAAGTAACTCTGGGGCCAACGTCCTGACTTTC.

As regards this clonotype: A much larger clone is a single base away; this may be a read error. The V and J genes are TRBV12-3 or TRBV12-4 and TRBJ1-5; a possible D gene is TRBD1 (5 bases). This CDR3 is 15 amino acids long. The DNA of the CDR3 is TGTGCCAGCAGTGACCTTTTTCGGACAAATCAGCCCCAGCGTTTT. This translates into CASSDLFRTNQPQRF.

This clonotype was observed a handful of times. The chain uses TRBV28 and TRBJ2-7, with 7 positions matching TRBD1. This CDR3 region has 13 residues. V trimming: 3 bases; J trimming: 6 bases; junction bases outside the gene matches: 5. Germline assignment: CDR1 MDHEN and CDR2 SYDVKM. The CDR3 loop is CASSFKGAVEQYF. CDR3 nucleotides: TGTGCCAGCAGTTTCAAGGGGGCGGTCGAGCAGTACTTC.

With respect to this clonotype: One base away lies a much larger clone, so this may be a sequencing read error. The chain carries TRBV6-2 or TRBV6-3 and TRBJ2-1; 7 positions agree with TRBD2. Germline CDR1 and CDR2: MNHEY and SVGEGT. The CDR3 extends over 20 amino acids. The CDR3 loop is CASSYSFSTAGGSSYNGQFF. In DNA form, the CDR3 reads TGTGCCAGCAGTTACTCTTTTTCGACAGCCGGGGGGAGCTCCTACAATGGGCAGTTCTTC.